Below are 2 T cell receptor beta chains sequenced from a single sample in a study of shared clonotypes between healthy human individuals. Generated by immunoSEQ multiplex PCR, the TCRdb table keeps only in-frame clones and is missing some. The table includes approximately 2.4 million clones, roughly 95% detected once. Sample: naive CD4+ T cells sorted from blood. Described subset: CD45RA+ positively selected. The receptors originated from a man in his late teens or twenties in good health.

This clone was detected once. This chain uses TRBV18 with TRBJ1-4; D not resolved. V was shortened by 3 bases and J by 5 bases, with 13 bases between the two germline ends. The CDR3 extends over 15 amino acids. Germline values: CDR1 KGHSH, CDR2 LQKENI. This CDR3 is CASSPRVTQNEKLFF. In DNA form, the CDR3 reads TGTGCCAGCTCACCGAGGGTCACGCAAAATGAAAAACTGTTTTTT.

The V gene is TRBV7-9, the J gene TRBJ1-1; TRBD1 might be the D (5 bases). There are 13 residues in the CDR3. The ends were cut back, 5 bases at V and 1 base at J, with 8 bases in the middle. Germline V CDR1 and CDR2: SEHNR, FQNEAQ (reference sequence). This chain's CDR3 is CASSQGQNTEAFF. The CDR3 bases are TGTGCCAGCAGCCAAGGACAGAACACTGAAGCTTTCTTT.